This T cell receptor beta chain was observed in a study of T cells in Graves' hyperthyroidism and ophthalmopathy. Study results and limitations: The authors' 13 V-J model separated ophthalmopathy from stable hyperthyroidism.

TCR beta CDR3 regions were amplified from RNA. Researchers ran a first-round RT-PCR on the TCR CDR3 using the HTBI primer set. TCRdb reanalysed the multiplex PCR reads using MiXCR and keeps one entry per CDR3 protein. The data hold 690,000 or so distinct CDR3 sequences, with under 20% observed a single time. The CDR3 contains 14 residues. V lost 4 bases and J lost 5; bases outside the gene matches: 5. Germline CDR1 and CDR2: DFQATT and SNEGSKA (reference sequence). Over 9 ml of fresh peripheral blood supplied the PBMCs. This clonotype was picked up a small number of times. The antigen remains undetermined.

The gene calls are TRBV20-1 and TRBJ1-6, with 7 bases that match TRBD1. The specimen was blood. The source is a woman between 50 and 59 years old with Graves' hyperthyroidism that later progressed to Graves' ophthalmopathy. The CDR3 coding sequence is TGCAGTGCTACCCGGGACAGTCATAATTCACCCCTCCACTTT. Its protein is CSATRDSHNSPLHF.